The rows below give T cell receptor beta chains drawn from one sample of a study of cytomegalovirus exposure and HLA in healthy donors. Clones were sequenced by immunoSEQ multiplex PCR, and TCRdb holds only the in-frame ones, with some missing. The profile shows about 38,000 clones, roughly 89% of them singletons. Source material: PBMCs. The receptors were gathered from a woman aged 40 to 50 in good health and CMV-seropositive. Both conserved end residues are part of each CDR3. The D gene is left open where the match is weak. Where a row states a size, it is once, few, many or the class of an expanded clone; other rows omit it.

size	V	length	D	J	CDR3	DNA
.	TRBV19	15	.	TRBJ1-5	CASSMGTTRNQPQHF	TGTGCCAGTAGTATGGGGACAACTCGCAATCAGCCCCAGCATTTT
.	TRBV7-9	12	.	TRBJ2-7	CSSAQGYYEQYF	TGTTCCAGCGCCCAGGGGTACTACGAGCAGTACTTC
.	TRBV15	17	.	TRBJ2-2	CATSRVSVSTNTGELFF	TGTGCCACCAGCAGAGTATCGGTATCTACGAACACCGGGGAGCTGTTTTTT
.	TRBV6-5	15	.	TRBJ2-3	CASSYGPLETDTQYF	TGTGCCAGCAGTTACGGGCCCCTTGAGACAGATACGCAGTATTTT
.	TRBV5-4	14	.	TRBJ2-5	CASSLARARETQYF	TGTGCCAGCAGCTTGGCCAGGGCCCGGGAGACCCAGTACTTC
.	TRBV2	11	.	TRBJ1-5	CASSAGQPQHF	TGTGCCAGCAGTGCCGGGCAGCCCCAGCATTTT
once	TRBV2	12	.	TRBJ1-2	CASTQGGDGYTF	TGTGCCAGCACCCAGGGAGGAGATGGCTACACCTTC
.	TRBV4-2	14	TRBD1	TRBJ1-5	CASSRDRFNQPQHF	TGTGCCAGCAGCCGGGACAGGTTCAATCAGCCCCAGCATTTT
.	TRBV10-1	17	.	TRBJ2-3	CASSAGGLPPYTDTQYF	TGCGCCAGCAGTGCCGGCGGACTTCCACCTTACACAGATACGCAGTATTTT
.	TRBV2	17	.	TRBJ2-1	CASRATRIQSSYNEQFF	TGTGCCAGCAGAGCTACCAGGATCCAAAGCTCCTACAATGAGCAGTTCTTC
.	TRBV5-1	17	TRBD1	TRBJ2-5	CASSFGQTGGYQETQYF	TGCGCCAGCAGCTTCGGACAGACAGGGGGCTATCAAGAGACCCAGTACTTC
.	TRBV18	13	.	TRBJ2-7	CASSHDGTYEQYF	TGTGCCAGCTCTCACGACGGGACCTACGAGCAGTACTTC
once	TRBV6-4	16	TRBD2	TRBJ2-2	CASSPGTSGETGELFF	TGTGCCAGCAGTCCCGGGACTAGCGGGGAAACCGGGGAGCTGTTTTTT
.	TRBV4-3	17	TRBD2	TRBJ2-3	CASSRRPSGGTWDTQYF	TGCGCCAGCAGCCGTCGACCTAGCGGGGGGACGTGGGATACGCAGTATTTT
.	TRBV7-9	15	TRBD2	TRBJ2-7	CASSRSGGLSYEQYF	TGTGCCAGCAGCCGTAGCGGGGGCCTCTCCTACGAGCAGTACTTC
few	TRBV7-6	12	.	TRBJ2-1	CASSSRGNEQFF	TGTGCCAGCAGCTCCAGGGGAAATGAGCAGTTCTTC
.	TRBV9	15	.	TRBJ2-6	CASSVLGGGANVLTF	TGTGCCAGCAGCGTATTAGGCGGTGGGGCCAACGTCCTGACTTTC
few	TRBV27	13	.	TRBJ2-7	CASRPAGLYEQYF	TGTGCCAGCAGACCCGCGGGGCTCTACGAGCAGTACTTC
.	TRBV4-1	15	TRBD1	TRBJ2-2	CASSQEPTGAGELFF	TGCGCCAGCAGCCAAGAACCGACAGGGGCCGGGGAGCTGTTTTTT
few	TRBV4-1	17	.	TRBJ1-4	CASSQGRGTATNEKLFF	TGCGCCAGCAGCCAAGGAAGGGGCACGGCAACTAATGAAAAACTGTTTTTT
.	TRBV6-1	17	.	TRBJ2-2	CASSENVRTANTGELFF	TGTGCCAGCAGTGAAAACGTCAGGACAGCTAACACCGGGGAGCTGTTTTTT
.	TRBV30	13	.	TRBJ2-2	CAWSSQNTGELFF	TGTGCCTGGAGTTCCCAGAACACCGGGGAGCTGTTTTTT
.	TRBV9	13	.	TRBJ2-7	CASSASQGHEQYF	TGTGCCAGCAGCGCCTCCCAGGGCCACGAGCAGTACTTC
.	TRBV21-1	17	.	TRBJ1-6	CASSATSGQGGNSPLHF	TGTGCCAGCAGCGCTACCTCGGGACAGGGAGGCAACTCACCCCTCCACTTT
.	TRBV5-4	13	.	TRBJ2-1	CASKGGVFNEQFF	TGTGCCAGCAAGGGGGGGGTCTTTAATGAGCAGTTCTTC
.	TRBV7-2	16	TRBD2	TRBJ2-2	CASSPAGGLNTGELFF	TGTGCCAGCAGCCCAGCGGGGGGACTGAACACCGGGGAGCTGTTTTTT
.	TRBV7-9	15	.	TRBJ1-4	CASSRGQIVSEKLFF	TGTGCCAGCAGTCGCGGCCAAATTGTCTCCGAAAAACTGTTTTTT
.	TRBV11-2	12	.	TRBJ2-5	CASSLDRETQYF	TGTGCCAGCAGCTTAGATAGAGAGACCCAGTACTTC
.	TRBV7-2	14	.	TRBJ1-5	CASSLVNFRDPQHF	TGTGCCAGCAGCTTAGTCAACTTCAGGGATCCCCAGCATTTT
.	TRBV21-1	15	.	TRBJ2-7	CASSKEVREDSEQYF	TGTGCCAGCAGCAAAGAGGTCAGGGAGGACTCCGAGCAGTACTTC
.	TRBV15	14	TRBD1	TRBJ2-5	CATSRDRGQETQYF	TGTGCCACCAGCAGGGACAGGGGGCAAGAGACCCAGTACTTC
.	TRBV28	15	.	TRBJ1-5	CASSPQGLANQPQHF	TGTGCCAGCAGTCCTCAGGGGTTGGCGAATCAGCCCCAGCATTTT
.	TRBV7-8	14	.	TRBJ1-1	CASSLGAMDTEAFF	TGTGCCAGCAGCTTGGGGGCGATGGACACTGAAGCTTTCTTT
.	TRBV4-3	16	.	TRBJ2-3	CASSQGGGGILGTQYF	TGCGCCAGCAGCCAAGGAGGGGGTGGCATTTTAGGTACGCAGTATTTT
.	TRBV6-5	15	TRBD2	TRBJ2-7	CASSYSLAGQYEQYF	TGTGCCAGCAGTTACTCGCTAGCGGGGCAATACGAGCAGTACTTC
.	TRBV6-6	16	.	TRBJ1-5	CASSRRQVLGNQPQHF	TGTGCCAGCAGTCGGAGACAGGTTCTTGGCAATCAGCCCCAGCATTTT
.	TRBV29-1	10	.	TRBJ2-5	CSVLGETQYF	TGCAGCGTCCTAGGAGAGACCCAGTACTTC
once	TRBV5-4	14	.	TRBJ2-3	CASSPQITTDTQYF	TGTGCCAGCAGCCCTCAGATAACCACAGATACGCAGTATTTT
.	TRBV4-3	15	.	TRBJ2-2	CASSQGTRVTGELFF	TGCGCCAGCAGCCAAGGGACCAGGGTCACCGGGGAGCTGTTTTTT
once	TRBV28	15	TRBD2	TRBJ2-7	CASSPPSGGSYEQYF	TGTGCCAGCAGTCCCCCTAGCGGGGGGTCCTACGAGCAGTACTTC
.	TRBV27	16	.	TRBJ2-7	CASSTENTGLSDEQYF	TGTGCCAGCAGTACGGAAAACACAGGGCTCTCAGACGAGCAGTACTTC
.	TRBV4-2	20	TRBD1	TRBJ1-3	CASSQRGNRDRGISGNTIYF	TGTGCCAGCAGCCAGAGGGGGAACCGGGACAGGGGAATCTCTGGAAACACCATATATTTT
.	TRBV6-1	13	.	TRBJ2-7	CASRATTGFEQYF	TGTGCCAGCAGGGCTACCACAGGGTTCGAGCAGTACTTC
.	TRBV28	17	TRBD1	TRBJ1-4	CASSPYPGQGHNEKLFF	TGTGCCAGCAGTCCCTATCCGGGACAGGGCCATAATGAAAAACTGTTTTTT
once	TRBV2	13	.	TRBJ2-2	CASSGIRDGELFF	TGTGCCAGCAGTGGTATTAGAGACGGGGAGCTGTTTTTT
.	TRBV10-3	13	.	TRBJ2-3	CAVRDSATDTQYF	TGTGCCGTCCGGGACTCAGCCACAGATACGCAGTATTTT
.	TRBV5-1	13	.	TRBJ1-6	CASNLNSNSPLHF	TGCGCCAGCAATCTCAACAGTAATTCACCCCTCCACTTT
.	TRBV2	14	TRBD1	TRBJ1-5	CASSKGTGGQPQHF	TGTGCCAGCAGTAAAGGGACAGGGGGTCAGCCCCAGCATTTT
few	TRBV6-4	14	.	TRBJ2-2	CASSTGEVSGELFF	TGTGCCAGCAGTACGGGGGAGGTCTCCGGGGAGCTGTTTTTT
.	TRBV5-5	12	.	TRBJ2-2	CASRRETGELFF	TGTGCCAGCAGGAGGGAGACCGGGGAGCTGTTTTTT
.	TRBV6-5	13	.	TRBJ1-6	CASSYSKGFPLHF	TGTGCCAGCAGTTACTCGAAGGGGTTTCCCCTCCACTTT
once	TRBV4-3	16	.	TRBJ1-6	CASSQGGGDYNSPLHF	TGCGCCAGCAGCCAAGGAGGAGGGGACTATAATTCACCCCTCCACTTT
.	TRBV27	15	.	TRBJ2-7	CASSLTRTGYYEQYF	TGTGCCAGCAGTCTCACCCGGACTGGATATTACGAGCAGTACTTC
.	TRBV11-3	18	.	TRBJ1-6	CASSLGRTHLGIYSPLHF	TGTGCCAGCAGCTTAGGTAGGACACATCTGGGCATATACTCACCCCTCCACTTT
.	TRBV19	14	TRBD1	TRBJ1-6	CASSLRDSNSPLHF	TGTGCCAGTAGTCTCCGGGACAGCAATTCACCCCTCCACTTT
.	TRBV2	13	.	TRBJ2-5	CASSALRQETQYF	TGTGCCAGCAGTGCACTACGGCAAGAGACCCAGTACTTC